A selection of T cell receptor beta chains follows, all from one sample in a study of blood T cell repertoires in COVID-19. TCRdb's copy holds only in-frame clones and misses some; the assay was immunoSEQ multiplex PCR. The data contain about 100,000 clones, about 85% of them singletons. Material: peripheral blood. All receptors come from a man in his forties or fifties with active COVID-19. CDR3s include the opening cysteine and the closing phenylalanine or tryptophan. Each record gives: V gene, CDR3 length, clone size, J gene, D gene, CDR3 protein, CDR3 DNA. A D gene is named only where the DNA matches it firmly. The size entry is marked missing in some rows and otherwise reads once, few, many or a size class.

v_gene: TRBV19
len: 14
abundance: NA
j_gene: TRBJ1-6
d_gene: NA
CDR3aa: CASSISGGDSPLHF
CDR3nt: TGTGCCAGTAGTATTTCGGGGGGGGATTCACCCCTCCACTTT

v_gene: TRBV9
len: 14
abundance: NA
j_gene: TRBJ1-5
d_gene: NA
CDR3aa: CASSPGEGDQPQHF
CDR3nt: TGTGCCAGCAGCCCCGGGGAGGGGGATCAGCCCCAGCATTTT

v_gene: TRBV12-5
len: 18
abundance: NA
j_gene: TRBJ2-2
d_gene: TRBD1
CDR3aa: CASGFVGQPIANTGELFF
CDR3nt: TGTGCTAGTGGTTTTGTGGGACAGCCGATAGCGAACACCGGGGAGCTGTTTTTT

v_gene: TRBV10-3
len: 11
abundance: NA
j_gene: TRBJ1-1
d_gene: NA
CDR3aa: CGTAQDTEAFF
CDR3nt: TGTGGGACAGCGCAGGACACTGAAGCTTTCTTT

v_gene: TRBV7-9
len: 15
abundance: NA
j_gene: TRBJ1-2
d_gene: TRBD1
CDR3aa: CASSLGTGRNYGYTF
CDR3nt: TGTGCCAGCAGCTTAGGGACAGGGAGGAACTATGGCTACACCTTC

v_gene: TRBV7-7
len: 13
abundance: NA
j_gene: TRBJ2-2
d_gene: TRBD1
CDR3aa: CASSSRTGNELFF
CDR3nt: TGTGCCAGCAGCTCCCGGACAGGGAACGAGCTGTTTTTT

v_gene: TRBV15
len: 15
abundance: NA
j_gene: TRBJ2-7
d_gene: NA
CDR3aa: CATSSGTGRGVEQYF
CDR3nt: TGTGCCACCAGCTCCGGGACGGGCAGGGGAGTCGAGCAGTACTTC

v_gene: TRBV4-1
len: 15
abundance: once
j_gene: TRBJ2-3
d_gene: NA
CDR3aa: CASSPAGTATDTQYF
CDR3nt: TGCGCCAGCAGCCCGGCGGGGACGGCTACAGATACGCAGTATTTT

v_gene: TRBV5-1
len: 14
abundance: NA
j_gene: TRBJ2-5
d_gene: NA
CDR3aa: CASSLIAPQETQYF
CDR3nt: TGCGCCAGCAGCTTAATAGCGCCTCAAGAGACCCAGTACTTC

v_gene: TRBV5-4
len: 12
abundance: NA
j_gene: TRBJ1-2
d_gene: TRBD1
CDR3aa: CASTLDRERYTF
CDR3nt: TGTGCCAGCACCCTAGACAGGGAACGCTACACCTTC

v_gene: TRBV30
len: 13
abundance: NA
j_gene: TRBJ1-1
d_gene: NA
CDR3aa: CAWSVLGGTEAFF
CDR3nt: TGTGCCTGGAGTGTACTGGGGGGCACTGAAGCTTTCTTT

v_gene: TRBV5-1
len: 13
abundance: NA
j_gene: TRBJ1-2
d_gene: TRBD1
CDR3aa: CASFATGSYGYTF
CDR3nt: TGCGCCAGTTTCGCGACAGGGTCTTATGGCTACACCTTC

v_gene: TRBV7-2
len: 15
abundance: NA
j_gene: TRBJ2-3
d_gene: NA
CDR3aa: CASSLEAVRVDTQYF
CDR3nt: TGTGCCAGCAGCTTAGAAGCCGTCCGCGTAGATACGCAGTATTTT

v_gene: TRBV7-8
len: 15
abundance: NA
j_gene: TRBJ1-2
d_gene: TRBD1
CDR3aa: CASSPRTGGGYGYTF
CDR3nt: TGTGCCAGCAGCCCGAGGACAGGGGGAGGCTATGGCTACACCTTC

v_gene: TRBV4-2
len: 16
abundance: NA
j_gene: TRBJ2-3
d_gene: TRBD2
CDR3aa: CASSQEEAGATDTQYF
CDR3nt: TGTGCCAGCAGCCAAGAAGAAGCGGGGGCGACAGATACGCAGTATTTT

v_gene: TRBV6-5
len: 14
abundance: NA
j_gene: TRBJ1-2
d_gene: TRBD1
CDR3aa: CASTLDREVPGYTF
CDR3nt: TGTGCCAGCACACTGGACAGGGAGGTCCCTGGCTACACCTTC

v_gene: TRBV2
len: 11
abundance: NA
j_gene: TRBJ2-3
d_gene: NA
CDR3aa: CASSAGDTQYF
CDR3nt: TGTGCCAGCAGTGCAGGAGATACGCAGTATTTT

v_gene: TRBV4-3
len: 16
abundance: NA
j_gene: TRBJ2-3
d_gene: NA
CDR3aa: CASSQDRLLAADTQYF
CDR3nt: TGCGCCAGCAGCCAAGATCGGTTACTAGCCGCAGATACGCAGTATTTT

v_gene: TRBV20-1
len: 15
abundance: NA
j_gene: TRBJ2-1
d_gene: TRBD2
CDR3aa: CSASVSGGSNNEQFF
CDR3nt: TGCAGTGCTAGTGTTAGCGGGGGGAGTAACAATGAGCAGTTCTTC

v_gene: TRBV13
len: 16
abundance: NA
j_gene: TRBJ2-2
d_gene: NA
CDR3aa: CASSSRRGAGPGELFF
CDR3nt: TGTGCCAGCAGCTCGCGTCGGGGGGCCGGGCCCGGGGAGCTGTTTTTT

v_gene: TRBV5-6
len: 15
abundance: NA
j_gene: TRBJ1-2
d_gene: NA
CDR3aa: CASSLSDRLTYGYTF
CDR3nt: TGTGCCAGCAGCTTGTCTGACAGGCTTACATATGGCTACACCTTC

v_gene: TRBV30
len: 12
abundance: NA
j_gene: TRBJ1-5
d_gene: NA
CDR3aa: CAWSEGNQPQHF
CDR3nt: TGTGCCTGGAGTGAGGGGAATCAGCCCCAGCATTTT

v_gene: TRBV29-1
len: 16
abundance: few
j_gene: TRBJ1-2
d_gene: NA
CDR3aa: CSVAPRRRGGNYGYTF
CDR3nt: TGCAGCGTTGCACCCCGAAGGAGGGGAGGGAACTATGGCTACACCTTC

v_gene: TRBV7-2
len: 16
abundance: NA
j_gene: TRBJ2-1
d_gene: TRBD2
CDR3aa: CASSIYGTSGYNEQFF
CDR3nt: TGTGCCAGCAGCATCTACGGGACTAGCGGCTACAATGAGCAGTTCTTC

v_gene: TRBV5-1
len: 15
abundance: NA
j_gene: TRBJ2-5
d_gene: TRBD1
CDR3aa: CASSSGTGGEETQYF
CDR3nt: TGCGCCAGCAGCTCCGGGACAGGGGGCGAAGAGACCCAGTACTTC

v_gene: TRBV2
len: 15
abundance: NA
j_gene: TRBJ1-4
d_gene: NA
CDR3aa: CASSERGQKNEKLFF
CDR3nt: TGTGCCAGCAGTGAACGAGGACAGAAGAATGAAAAACTGTTTTTT

v_gene: TRBV5-3
len: 17
abundance: NA
j_gene: TRBJ1-6
d_gene: NA
CDR3aa: CARSHTDHIIHPAPLHF
CDR3nt: TGTGCCAGAAGCCATACAGACCATATAATTCACCCCGCACCCCTCCACTTT

v_gene: TRBV30
len: 15
abundance: once
j_gene: TRBJ1-6
d_gene: TRBD1
CDR3aa: CAGTRQGVGNSPLHF
CDR3nt: TGTGCCGGCACACGACAGGGGGTAGGGAATTCACCCCTCCACTTT

v_gene: TRBV30
len: 12
abundance: NA
j_gene: TRBJ1-4
d_gene: NA
CDR3aa: CAWSPRNEKLFF
CDR3nt: TGTGCCTGGAGTCCCCGGAATGAAAAACTGTTTTTT

v_gene: TRBV3-1/TRBV3-2
len: 16
abundance: NA
j_gene: TRBJ2-3
d_gene: TRBD1
CDR3aa: CASSQDTGAGTDTQYF
CDR3nt: TGTGCCAGCAGCCAAGACACAGGGGCAGGCACAGATACGCAGTATTTT

v_gene: TRBV7-6
len: 13
abundance: NA
j_gene: TRBJ2-2
d_gene: TRBD1
CDR3aa: CASASGGIGELFF
CDR3nt: TGTGCCAGCGCTTCAGGGGGCATCGGGGAGCTGTTTTTT

v_gene: TRBV11-2
len: 18
abundance: NA
j_gene: TRBJ2-1
d_gene: NA
CDR3aa: CASSLAPPFVSSYNEQFF
CDR3nt: TGTGCCAGCAGCTTAGCCCCGCCCTTCGTGAGCTCCTACAATGAGCAGTTCTTC

v_gene: TRBV24-1
len: 17
abundance: NA
j_gene: TRBJ2-6
d_gene: TRBD1
CDR3aa: CATSLGQSPLWANVLTF
CDR3nt: TGTGCCACCAGCCTGGGACAGTCCCCGCTCTGGGCCAACGTCCTGACTTTC

v_gene: TRBV9
len: 12
abundance: NA
j_gene: TRBJ1-6
d_gene: NA
CDR3aa: CASSGDNSPLHF
CDR3nt: TGTGCCAGCTCGGGGGACAATTCACCCCTCCACTTT

v_gene: TRBV12-3/TRBV12-4
len: 12
abundance: NA
j_gene: TRBJ2-5
d_gene: TRBD2
CDR3aa: CASGGAGGTQYF
CDR3nt: TGTGCCAGCGGAGGGGCGGGGGGGACCCAGTACTTC

v_gene: TRBV6-5
len: 15
abundance: NA
j_gene: TRBJ2-5
d_gene: NA
CDR3aa: CASSFQRMGRETQYF
CDR3nt: TGTGCCAGCAGTTTCCAGCGGATGGGGAGAGAGACCCAGTACTTC

v_gene: TRBV6-5
len: 14
abundance: few
j_gene: TRBJ2-5
d_gene: NA
CDR3aa: CATGQSTFSGTQYF
CDR3nt: TGTGCTACCGGACAGTCAACCTTCTCAGGGACCCAGTACTTC

v_gene: TRBV5-8
len: 13
abundance: NA
j_gene: TRBJ1-1
d_gene: NA
CDR3aa: CASSLGGGTEAFF
CDR3nt: TGTGCCAGCAGCTTGGGGGGGGGCACTGAAGCTTTCTTT

v_gene: TRBV4-2
len: 15
abundance: NA
j_gene: TRBJ2-1
d_gene: TRBD2
CDR3aa: CASSPRASGGIEQFF
CDR3nt: TGTGCCAGCAGCCCCCGGGCTAGCGGGGGGATTGAGCAGTTCTTC

v_gene: TRBV29-1
len: 12
abundance: NA
j_gene: TRBJ1-2
d_gene: TRBD1
CDR3aa: CSVGAGGDGYTF
CDR3nt: TGCAGCGTTGGGGCAGGGGGCGATGGCTACACCTTC

v_gene: TRBV30
len: 12
abundance: NA
j_gene: TRBJ2-7
d_gene: TRBD1
CDR3aa: CAWSRQGNEQYF
CDR3nt: TGTGCCTGGAGTAGACAGGGTAACGAGCAGTACTTC

v_gene: TRBV18
len: 17
abundance: NA
j_gene: TRBJ1-2
d_gene: TRBD1
CDR3aa: CASSRGTGAGANYGYTF
CDR3nt: TGTGCCAGCTCACGCGGGACAGGGGCCGGCGCTAACTATGGCTACACCTTC

v_gene: TRBV7-8
len: 13
abundance: NA
j_gene: TRBJ1-2
d_gene: NA
CDR3aa: CASSLGDGYGYTF
CDR3nt: TGTGCCAGCAGCTTAGGAGACGGGTATGGCTACACCTTC

v_gene: TRBV30
len: 13
abundance: NA
j_gene: TRBJ1-1
d_gene: TRBD1
CDR3aa: CAWIPGGRTEAFF
CDR3nt: TGTGCCTGGATCCCAGGGGGGAGGACTGAAGCTTTCTTT

v_gene: TRBV19
len: 14
abundance: NA
j_gene: TRBJ2-3
d_gene: NA
CDR3aa: CASSTRDFTDTQYF
CDR3nt: TGTGCCAGTAGTACTCGGGACTTCACAGATACGCAGTATTTT